This T cell receptor (beta chain) is from a study of shared clonotypes between healthy human individuals. Across the study: Used for every donor were three CD4 naive, three CD4 memory, two CD8 naive and one CD8 memory plate.

Assay used: immunoSEQ multiplex PCR; TCRdb lists only in-frame clones, some missing. The table includes approximately 1,000,000 clones, around 78% detected once. In germline, CDR1 is GTSNPN, CDR2 SVGIG (reference sequence). The CDR3 spans 14 residues. Trimming left V 3 bases short and J 4 bases short, with 14 bases between. Source material: memory CD4+ T cells from PBMCs. As for subset: CD45RA-negative fraction. The TCR sequence derives from a man younger than 35 in good health. Some clones in this sample may be carry-over from other donors' samples. The rearrangement joins TRBV30 to TRBJ2-3, with a weak D call TRBD2 (5 bases). The DNA for the CDR3 is TGTGCCTGGAGGGCCAGAGGGAGTGCAGATACGCAGTATTTT. Its protein product is CAWRARGSADTQYF.